Listed below are T cell receptor beta chains from one sample, sequenced in a study of beta chain features in type 1 diabetes. Sequencing used immunoSEQ multiplex PCR; TCRdb keeps in-frame clones, though not all of them. This table holds fewer than 350,000 clones, approximately 15% found once. Sequencing used naive CD4+ T cells from blood. The receptors originated from a man younger than 35 with type 1 diabetes. Both conserved end residues are trimmed from each CDR3. The D gene is left open where the match is weak.

d_call | j_call | v_call | cdr3_length | cdr3_aa
TRBD1 | TRBJ2-7 | TRBV5-1 | 13 | ASSTGQGTVNEQY
TRBD2 | TRBJ2-2 | TRBV7-9 | 14 | ASSSGLAVNTGELF
TRBD1 | TRBJ2-6 | TRBV5-1 | 16 | ASSALTGIGSGANVLT
NA | TRBJ2-7 | TRBV2 | 13 | ASSEAVRVSYEQY
NA | TRBJ2-7 | TRBV5-1 | 10 | ASADKSYEQY
NA | TRBJ2-5 | TRBV5-6 | 12 | ASSSRRAGETQY
TRBD2 | TRBJ2-1 | TRBV7-9 | 16 | ASSPKGTSGGAGNEQF
NA | TRBJ1-2 | TRBV6-5 | 13 | ASSYSLVTDYGYT
NA | TRBJ2-1 | TRBV27 | 14 | ASTVRAGTNHNEQF
TRBD2 | TRBJ2-3 | TRBV5-1 | 14 | ASSISGTSGTDTQY
NA | TRBJ2-6 | TRBV30 | 14 | AWSVAVSSGANVLT
NA | TRBJ2-2 | TRBV10-2 | 12 | ASSPGSWSGELF
NA | TRBJ1-1 | TRBV5-1 | 11 | ASSGELNTEAF
TRBD2 | TRBJ2-7 | TRBV6-6 | 11 | ASRRGESYEQY
NA | TRBJ2-3 | TRBV9 | 12 | ASSVRGIADTQY
NA | TRBJ2-3 | TRBV19 | 9 | ASRSLDTQY
NA | TRBJ1-2 | TRBV7-2 | 16 | ASSLATAWGTINYGYT
NA | TRBJ1-4 | TRBV29-1 | 11 | SVAGVINEKLF
TRBD1 | TRBJ1-3 | TRBV15 | 13 | ATSRGQGSGNTIY
NA | TRBJ2-7 | TRBV5-1 | 13 | ASSLAVAANYEQY
NA | TRBJ1-5 | TRBV6-6 | 11 | ASSYAQNQPQH
TRBD2 | TRBJ2-1 | TRBV4-1 | 11 | ASSQDPGRGEF
NA | TRBJ2-5 | TRBV21-1 | 13 | ASSKSWTGQETQY
NA | TRBJ2-1 | TRBV28 | 9 | ASSGRDEQF
TRBD1 | TRBJ2-7 | TRBV6-5 | 13 | ASSYSVPDRGEQY
NA | TRBJ2-1 | TRBV9 | 13 | ASSPFERTPNEQF
NA | TRBJ2-3 | TRBV4-2 | 12 | ASRRGLETTTQY
TRBD2 | TRBJ2-3 | TRBV7-2 | 15 | ASSLGARGAGTDTQY
TRBD1 | TRBJ2-5 | TRBV15 | 12 | ATSRKGAGETQY
TRBD2 | TRBJ2-7 | TRBV11-2 | 13 | ASSFAASGDYEQY
TRBD2 | TRBJ2-1 | TRBV4-1 | 14 | ASSPLGLAGYNEQF
TRBD1 | TRBJ2-7 | TRBV6-5 | 13 | ASSYSYGTGDEQY
TRBD1 | TRBJ1-2 | TRBV18 | 13 | ASSPRDRVIYGYT
TRBD2 | TRBJ2-7 | TRBV2 | 12 | ASMGTSGENEQY
TRBD2 | TRBJ2-3 | TRBV9 | 13 | ASSVSGWSTDTQY
NA | TRBJ2-3 | TRBV28 | 13 | ASSPRGTSTDTQY
NA | TRBJ1-5 | TRBV4-3 | 13 | ASSQERAGAQPQH
NA | TRBJ2-7 | TRBV11-1 | 11 | ASSLTDTYEQY
NA | TRBJ1-6 | TRBV9 | 13 | ASSVVGLNNSPLH
NA | TRBJ2-7 | TRBV28 | 12 | ASSLPAGANEQY
TRBD1 | TRBJ1-2 | TRBV30 | 12 | AWGRQGAEYGYT
TRBD1 | TRBJ1-2 | TRBV5-1 | 13 | ASSLGSAGGYGYT
NA | TRBJ1-2 | TRBV5-1 | 11 | ASSLGGSYGYT
TRBD1 | TRBJ1-1 | TRBV7-9 | 14 | ASSPSRAGGEGEAF
TRBD2 | TRBJ2-7 | TRBV4-2 | 12 | ASSQDTSGYEQY
NA | TRBJ2-7 | TRBV18 | 10 | ASSPRGVEQY
TRBD1 | TRBJ2-6 | TRBV27 | 14 | ASSAQTGFGANVLT
NA | TRBJ1-1 | TRBV6-5 | 13 | ASRPGTPMNTEAF
TRBD2 | TRBJ2-1 | TRBV2 | 12 | ASSVLAGGDEQF
NA | TRBJ2-5 | TRBV2 | 10 | ASSYREETQY
NA | TRBJ2-3 | TRBV9 | 12 | ASSVRPGGGTQY
TRBD2 | TRBJ2-7 | TRBV19 | 13 | ASSIGTSGSYEQY
TRBD1 | TRBJ2-7 | TRBV2 | 12 | ASRVETGPYEQY
TRBD1 | TRBJ2-7 | TRBV30 | 12 | AWRRGPLSHEQY
TRBD1 | TRBJ2-6 | TRBV11-2 | 16 | ASSSRPGTGTGANVLT
NA | TRBJ2-3 | TRBV15 | 14 | ATSRGDRSYTDTQY